Listed below are T cell receptor beta chains from one sample, sequenced in a study of T cell responses to AZD1222 COVID-19 vaccine. TCRdb's copy holds only in-frame clones and misses some; the assay was immunoSEQ multiplex PCR. The sample consists of about 90,000 clones, roughly 88% of them appearing once. Sample: peripheral blood, taken on day 0 of AZD1222 vaccination. These receptor sequences come from an adult in good health. Both conserved end residues are trimmed from each CDR3.

J | V | CDR3
TRBJ1-1 | TRBV27 | ASCSGMLNTEAF
TRBJ2-3 | TRBV14 | ASSQPTLPYGTPPWY
TRBJ2-3 | TRBV2 | ASTAQRPNTQY
TRBJ2-2 | TRBV28 | ASTEGVSAGKAGELF
TRBJ2-1 | TRBV4-3 | ASSPGTSGRDEQF
TRBJ2-5 | TRBV4-2 | ASSQEGYQETQY
TRBJ1-1 | TRBV7-8 | ASSLGQGLTEAF
TRBJ2-3 | TRBV7-2 | ASSYSGGRADTQY
TRBJ2-3 | TRBV5-4 | ASSLDQRSTDTQY
TRBJ1-5 | TRBV5-6 | ASSWTGGSNQPQH
TRBJ2-1 | TRBV24-1 | ATSAGRGGFLYNEQF
TRBJ2-2 | TRBV14 | ASSQGTIAGGTNTGELF
TRBJ2-1 | TRBV5-1 | ASSLTSGIPFDYNEQF
TRBJ2-7 | TRBV4-3 | ASSPERGIFYEQY
TRBJ2-4 | TRBV28 | ASSFGTGGNIQY
TRBJ2-3 | TRBV5-1 | ASSLGTATDTQY
TRBJ1-1 | TRBV20-1 | SASMNTEAF
TRBJ1-2 | TRBV20-1 | SASPNHYGYT
TRBJ1-3 | TRBV15 | ATSQDRGSGNTIY
TRBJ2-3 | TRBV12-3/TRBV12-4 | ASSLREWDTQY
TRBJ2-1 | TRBV5-1 | ASSHTGTGGLDEQF
TRBJ2-7 | TRBV15 | ATSRDGDSGQY
TRBJ2-4 | TRBV28 | ASSPHTGAKNIQY
TRBJ2-3 | TRBV5-1 | ASSSSTGGADTQY
TRBJ1-2 | TRBV29-1 | SVRIQGGDGYT
TRBJ2-3 | TRBV4-1 | ASSQVGDRGPDTQY
TRBJ2-3 | TRBV5-1 | ASAHDLDTQY
TRBJ1-4 | TRBV2 | ASSNGGGTNEKLF
TRBJ1-1 | TRBV5-1 | ASSLSGGEAF
TRBJ1-1 | TRBV10-3 | AISEYKGLNTEAF
TRBJ1-2 | TRBV6-5 | ASSPRPDRELGYT
TRBJ1-2 | TRBV7-8 | ASSPYRVGSNYGYT
TRBJ2-2 | TRBV28 | ASSKRTGGITGELF
TRBJ1-5 | TRBV2 | ASSRNRGRTLKNQPQH
TRBJ2-4 | TRBV7-2 | ASSLGDLAKNIQY
TRBJ1-4 | TRBV11-2 | ASSKDGGNEKLF
TRBJ2-7 | TRBV11-2 | ASSPLTGGYEQY